Sequencing of this T cell receptor (beta chain) was carried out in a study of blood T cells in healthy people across ages. Every donor gave roughly 9.2 milliliters of peripheral blood. The CDR3 covers 16 residues. Trimming at V came to 5 bases and at J to 4 bases, leaving 13 bases not matched to a gene. A second roughly 6 to 12 cycle PCR used barcoded and J-beta primers. TCRdb recomputed calls from the 5' RACE reads with MiXCR, one row per CDR3 protein. The sample consists of hundreds of thousands of distinct CDR3 sequences, 22% of them appearing once. The sequenced sample consisted of blood. V usage is TRBV12-3 or TRBV12-4 and J usage is TRBJ1-2, with 7 bases that match TRBD1. The TCR was taken from a man aged 70 or older in good health. Here the CDR3 DNA reads TGTGCCAGCAGTCCGCGACAGGGAAGTAGGAGCTATGGCTACACCTTC. Protein: CASSPRQGSRSYGYTF.